Below are 22 T cell receptor beta chains sequenced from a single sample in a study of T cells in Graves' hyperthyroidism and ophthalmopathy. TCR beta CDR3 regions were amplified from RNA. The TCR CDR3 was amplified in a first-round RT-PCR using the HTBI primer set. MiXCR, applied by TCRdb to the multiplex PCR reads, yields one record per CDR3 protein. The data contain about 530,000 distinct CDR3 sequences, 17% of them singletons. Sequencing was done on a sample of blood. These receptors came from a young woman with Graves' ophthalmopathy.

The chain carries TRBV3-1 and TRBJ2-1; TRBD2 matches 14 bases. Germline loops: CDR1 LGHDT, CDR2 YNNKEL (reference sequence). Trimming cost V 6 bases and J 6 bases; bases outside gene matches: 1. The CDR3 is 14 amino acids. The CDR3 protein is CASRGTSGSNEQFF. CDR3 bases: TGTGCCAGCAGGGGGACTAGCGGGAGCAATGAGCAGTTCTTC.

Concerning this clonotype itself: One end of the junction does not line up with germline, which may come from a read error. This chain links TRBV24-1 with TRBJ2-1; either TRBD1 or TRBD2 may supply D (5 bases each). The CDR3 length is 16 residues. Germline lookup yields CDR1 KGHDR and CDR2 SFDVKD. The CDR3 DNA sequence: TGTGCCACCAGTGATTTCGGGGCGAGCTCCTACAGTGAGCAGTTCTTC. Translated, it gives CATSDFGASSYSEQFF.

This clonotype occurred many times. The rearrangement links TRBV7-6 to TRBJ2-1; D possibly corresponds to TRBD2 (5 bases). The V end was cut by 4 bases, the J end by 5 bases, with 12 bases between. The V gene's germline CDR1 is SGHVS and CDR2 FNYEAQ. CDR3 length: 14 amino acids. CDR3 sequence: CASSSAGLHNEQFF. The DNA of the CDR3 is TGTGCCAGCAGCTCGGCGGGCCTACACAATGAGCAGTTCTTC. Variable domain in full (rest from reference TRBV7-6 and TRBJ2-1): GAGVSQSPRYKVTKRGQDVALRCDPISGHVSLYWYRQALGQGPEFLTYFNYEAQQDKSGLPNDRFSAERPEGSISTLTIQRTEQRDSAMYRCASSSAGLHNEQFFGPGTRLTVL.

The chain employs TRBV19 and TRBJ2-7, with D possibly TRBD2 on 5 matching bases. Germline V CDR1 and CDR2: LNHDA, SQIVND (reference sequence). V was trimmed by 5 bases and J by 0 bases, leaving 11 bases between them. CDR3 size: 14 residues. CDR3 residues: CASSPGIFSYEQYF. CDR3 nucleotide sequence: TGTGCCAGTAGTCCGGGAATTTTCTCCTACGAGCAGTACTTC. Full variable domain (rest looked up from reference TRBV19 and TRBJ2-7): DGGITQSPKYLFRKEGQNVTLSCEQNLNHDAMYWYRQDPGQGLRLIYYSQIVNDFQKGDIAEGYSVSREKKESFPLTVTSAQKNPTAFYLCASSPGIFSYEQYFGPGTRLTVT.

The chain employs TRBV6-1 and TRBJ2-1; TRBD1 might be the D (5 bases). The CDR3 runs 14 residues. The V end was cut by 7 bases, the J end by 1 base, with 11 bases between. The germline V gene encodes CDR1 MNHNS and CDR2 SASEGT. The CDR3 DNA reads as TGTGCCAGCAACCCAGGGTTATCCTACAATGAGCAGTTCTTC. Amino acid sequence: CASNPGLSYNEQFF.

The sample holds a few counts of this clonotype. V is TRBV30 and J is TRBJ2-7; a possible D gene is TRBD1 (5 bases). The germline CDR1 and CDR2 sequences are GTSNPN and SVGIG (reference sequence). V gave up 2 bases and J gave up 0 bases, with 8 bases separating them. This CDR3 region has 13 residues. The CDR3 sequence: CAWSIDSSYEQYF. CDR3 nucleotide sequence: TGTGCCTGGAGTATCGACAGCTCCTACGAGCAGTACTTC. The entire variable domain, with the rest obtained from reference TRBV30 and TRBJ2-7, is as follows: SQTIHQWPATLVQPVGSPLSLECTVEGTSNPNLYWYRQAAGRGLQLLFYSVGIGQISSEVPQNLSASRPQDRQFILSSKKLLLSDSGFYLCAWSIDSSYEQYFGPGTRLTVT.

The gene calls are TRBV4-3 and TRBJ2-7; D is perhaps TRBD1 or TRBD2 (6 bases each). V was pared by 0 bases and J by 3 bases, with 12 bases between. Germline CDR1 reads LGHNA; CDR2 reads YSLEER. This CDR3 spans 15 amino acids. The CDR3 region has the DNA TGCGCCAGCAGCCAAGAGGAGGGGGGACTCTACGAGCAGTACTTC. Translated, it gives CASSQEEGGLYEQYF.

This clonotype was detected ten times or more. V usage is TRBV6-4 and J usage is TRBJ2-3; 11 nucleotides match TRBD2. The CDR3 length is 16 residues. J was trimmed by 2 bases and V by 3 bases; bases with no gene match: 4. CDR1 MRHNA and CDR2 SNTAGT come from the germline V gene. The CDR3 DNA is TGTGCCAGCAGTGAAGGTAGCGGGGGGGCCACAGATACGCAGTATTTT. Its protein is CASSEGSGGATDTQYF.

The V and J genes are TRBV5-8 and TRBJ2-5; 8 bases line up with TRBD2. J was trimmed by 5 bases and V by 0 bases; bases with no gene match: 12. CDR1 and CDR2 (germline): SGHTS, YDEGEE. The CDR3 is 17 amino acids. DNA of the CDR3: TGTGCCAGCAGCTTGGAAGCGACGGGGGGGTGGGAGGAGACCCAGTACTTC. Its translation is CASSLEATGGWEETQYF.

This clonotype was seen only a few times. The chain uses TRBV27 and TRBJ1-5; D possibly corresponds to TRBD1 (6 bases). The CDR3 spans 15 residues. The germline gives CDR1 MNHEY, CDR2 SMNVEV (reference sequence). V lost 5 bases, J lost 1 base, and 12 bases lay in between. CDR3 bases: TGTGCCAGCAGTAGAGAGACAGGCAGCAATCAGCCCCAGCATTTT. This codes for CASSRETGSNQPQHF.

The V call is TRBV5-6, the J call TRBJ2-2, with D uncertain. V gave up 1 base and J gave up 7 bases, with 5 bases separating them. In germline, CDR1 is SGHDT, CDR2 YYEEEE. This CDR3 has 12 residues. The CDR3 sequence: CASSLKFGELFF. DNA of the CDR3: TGTGCCAGCAGCTTGAAGTTCGGGGAGCTGTTTTTT.

The genes are TRBV27 and TRBJ1-5, with D possibly TRBD1 on 6 matching bases. The length of the CDR3 is 15 residues. V dropped 7 bases and J dropped 2 bases, with 15 bases sitting between them. CDR1 and CDR2 (germline): MNHEY, SMNVEV (reference sequence). CDR3 bases: TGTGCCAGCATGAGTTCAGGGGCCGGCAATCAGCCCCAGCATTTT. It specifies CASMSSGAGNQPQHF.

This clonotype occurred many times. The gene calls are TRBV6-1 and TRBJ2-1; D not certain. Germline V gene data show CDR1 as MNHNS and CDR2 as SASEGT. The CDR3 has 14 amino acids. Between the trimmed V and J ends, which lost 10 bases and 0 bases, there was a span of 13 bases. The CDR3 nucleotides read TGTGCCACCTCGGAGAGGAGCTCCTACAATGAGCAGTTCTTC. It codes for CATSERSSYNEQFF.

This clonotype occurred a few times. The chain joins TRBV20-1 to TRBJ2-2; D may be TRBD1 (5 bases). V was shortened by 0 bases and J by 1 base, with 15 bases between the two germline ends. This CDR3 spans 17 amino acids. Germline V CDR1 and CDR2: DFQATT, SNEGSKA (reference sequence). CDR3 DNA sequence: TGCAGTGCTAGAGATATTAGACGGCAGGGGAACACCGGGGAGCTGTTTTTT. The encoded protein is CSARDIRRQGNTGELFF.

Points on this clonotype: A much bigger clone sits one base away, suggesting this may be a read error. The chain combines TRBV2 with TRBJ1-4; 8 nucleotides line up with TRBD1. From germline, CDR1 is SNHLY and CDR2 FYNNEI. The CDR3 totals 15 residues. With 11 bases clipped from V and 4 bases from J, the junction kept 12 bases outside the gene matches. The DNA of the CDR3 is TGTGCCGGCACTCAGACAGGGGAACTTAATGAAAAACTGTTTTTT. Translated, it gives CAGTQTGELNEKLFF.

This clonotype was seen only a few times. The chain uses TRBV28 and TRBJ1-3; tentative D call: TRBD1 (5 bases). CDR1 and CDR2 (germline): MDHEN, SYDVKM. CDR3 length: 16 amino acids. The V gene lost 8 bases and the J gene lost 4 bases, with 21 bases spanning the gap. CDR3 sequence reads: CASGSYRIRQGNTIYF. CDR3 nucleotides: TGTGCCAGCGGCTCGTACAGGATACGGCAAGGAAACACCATATATTTT.

The gene calls are TRBV9 and TRBJ1-1; maybe TRBD1 (6 bases). V was clipped by 3 bases and J by 10 bases, with 19 bases between them. Germline CDR1 and CDR2: SGDLS and YYNGEE. The CDR3 contains 14 residues. The CDR3 nucleotides are TGTGCCAGCAGCGGGCCGGGACACCGGCACGTAGCTTTCTTT. Translated: CASSGPGHRHVAFF. Drawing the rest from reference TRBV9 and TRBJ1-1, the complete variable domain is DSGVTQTPKHLITATGQRVTLRCSPRSGDLSVYWYQQSLDQGLQFLIQYYNGEERAKGNILERFSAQQFPDLHSELNLSSLELGDSALYFCASSGPGHRHVAFFGQGTRLTVV.

This clonotype showed up just a few times. The rearrangement uses TRBV20-1 and TRBJ2-7; 9 positions agree with TRBD1. CDR1 is DFQATT and CDR2 is SNEGSKA in the germline V gene (reference sequence). The CDR3 spans 13 residues. With V trimmed by 6 bases and J by 4 bases, 7 bases remained unmatched. DNA for the CDR3: TGCAGTGCCACCGGGACAGGGATTTACGAGCAGTACTTC. Translated: CSATGTGIYEQYF.

This clonotype was recorded a few times. The DNA for the CDR3 is TGCGCCAGCAGCCAAGATCCAGGGGGGGAGCAGTTCTTC. It encodes CASSQDPGGEQFF. The gene calls are TRBV4-1 and TRBJ2-1, with a weak D call TRBD1 (7 bases). This CDR3 region has 13 residues. V was cut by 0 bases and J by 10 bases, with 10 bases left in between. CDR1 and CDR2 from the germline V gene are MGHRA and YSYEKL.

At least ten counts were recorded for this clonotype. The chain recombines TRBV13 with TRBJ2-7; no reliable D call. The germline gives CDR1 PRHDT, CDR2 FYEKMQ (reference sequence). The CDR3 sequence is 12 residues long. The V gene lost 0 bases and the J gene lost 4 bases, with 4 bases spanning the gap. CDR3 sequence (DNA): TGTGCCAGCAGCTTAGGAAAATACGAGCAGTACTTC. Its translation: CASSLGKYEQYF.

This clonotype was detected many times. The J gene is TRBJ1-5, the V gene TRBV3-1; possible D gene TRBD1, 6 bases. Germline CDR1 LGHDT, CDR2 YNNKEL (reference sequence). This CDR3 contains 16 residues. Trimming removed 0 bases from V and 7 bases from J, with 16 bases in between. The CDR3 region has the DNA TGTGCCAGCAGCCAAGATCTTGTCAGGGGAGAACAGCCCCAGCATTTT. It codes for CASSQDLVRGEQPQHF.

The CDR3: CSAIAPGQGSNIQYF. For the CDR3, the DNA is TGCAGTGCTATTGCTCCGGGACAGGGATCGAACATTCAGTACTTC. The chain carries TRBV20-1 and TRBJ2-4; 9 positions match TRBD1. J gave up 7 bases and V 4 bases, and 11 bases lay outside the gene matches. CDR1 and CDR2 (germline): DFQATT, SNEGSKA (reference sequence). CDR3 length: 15 amino acids.